This section outlines one T cell receptor (beta chain) sequence together with its context. What it recognizes is unknown. This sample is drawn from a study of long-term antiretroviral therapy in people with HIV. The CDR3 has 14 amino acids. Germline CDR1 and CDR2: SGHTA and FQGNSA. The germline V and J ends were trimmed by 5 bases and 4 bases, with 14 bases remaining between them. Running of the v3.0 immunoSEQ assay took place at survey level. Generated by immunoSEQ multiplex PCR, the TCRdb table keeps only in-frame clones and is missing some. The sample holds 30,000 to 40,000 clones, 65% to 85% seen once. Study-level findings and limits: HIV repertoires showed narrower CDR3 length ranges than controls.

Sequencing used unsorted PBMCs, obtained 3 years after starting antiretroviral therapy. The sequence was collected from a man between 45 and 60 years old with HIV. The chain is built from TRBV7-2 and TRBJ1-1, with D perhaps matching TRBD1 (5 bases). The CDR3 loop is CASSVTGIGTEAFF. The DNA for the CDR3 is TGTGCCAGCAGCGTAACAGGTATCGGCACTGAAGCTTTCTTT.